The 14 T cell receptor beta chains below all came from one sample that was sequenced in a study of cytotoxic CD8 clonotypes in ibrutinib-treated CLL. Measured with immunoSEQ multiplex PCR; TCRdb has only the in-frame clones, and not every one. Of tens of thousands of clones listed, 50% to 70% are singletons. This specimen was PBMCs, taken at disease progression, from a patient treated with ibrutinib. The receptors shown here come from a human donor with chronic lymphocytic leukemia.

The chain carries TRBV28 and TRBJ2-5; 7 nucleotides agree with TRBD1. This CDR3 spans 13 amino acids. Germline loops: CDR1 MDHEN, CDR2 SYDVKM. The junction had 4 bases not matched to a gene; V was cut back by 8 bases and J by 1 base. CDR3 protein: CASLRDSQETQYF. The CDR3 region has the DNA TGTGCCAGCCTTCGGGACAGCCAAGAGACCCAGTACTTC.

The V call is TRBV20-1, the J call TRBJ2-5; D unresolved. Between the trimmed V and J ends, which lost 3 bases and 5 bases, there was a span of 4 bases. This CDR3 has 10 amino acids. Germline CDR1 reads DFQATT; CDR2 reads SNEGSKA (reference sequence). The CDR3: CSARVETQYF. Written as DNA, the CDR3 is TGCAGTGCTAGGGTGGAGACCCAGTACTTC.

This chain joins TRBV5-1 and TRBJ2-2; no definite D call. The CDR3 has 14 residues. Germline V lookup: CDR1 SGHRS, CDR2 YFSETQ. V lost 4 bases and J 6 bases, leaving 13 bases between the germline ends. CDR3 sequence: CASSPIKASGELFF. CDR3 coding DNA: TGCGCCAGCAGCCCCATAAAGGCCTCCGGGGAGCTGTTTTTT. Looking up the rest from reference TRBV5-1 and TRBJ2-2 gives the full variable domain: KAGVTQTPRYLIKTRGQQVTLSCSPISGHRSVSWYQQTPGQGLQFLFEYFSETQRNKGNFPGRFSGRQFSNSRSEMNVSTLELGDSALYLCASSPIKASGELFFGEGSRLTVL.

The rearrangement links TRBV18 to TRBJ2-7, with 7 bases lining up with TRBD1. This CDR3 is built from 14 residues. Unmatched junction bases numbered 11, after V lost 3 bases and J lost 9 bases. Germline values: CDR1 KGHSH, CDR2 LQKENI. This CDR3 is CASSPDRFRSGQYF. The CDR3 coding sequence is TGTGCCAGCTCACCGGACAGGTTTCGTTCTGGGCAGTACTTC.

The genes are TRBV30 and TRBJ1-5; TRBD1 might be the D (5 bases). This CDR3 has 15 amino acids. CDR1 and CDR2 from the germline V gene are GTSNPN and SVGIG (reference sequence). The germline V and J ends were trimmed by 0 bases and 2 bases, with 11 bases remaining between them. This CDR3 reads CAWSVRGTGNQPQHF. The CDR3 coding sequence is TGTGCCTGGAGTGTACGAGGGACTGGCAATCAGCCCCAGCATTTT.

The chain joins TRBV7-8 to TRBJ2-7; D is uncertain. CDR1 is SGHVS and CDR2 is FQNEAQ in the germline V gene. The CDR3 has 12 amino acids. Trimming removed 1 base from V and 6 bases from J, with 7 bases in between. CDR3 loop: CASSLGSSEQYF. The DNA for the CDR3 is TGTGCCAGCAGCTTAGGGTCGTCCGAGCAGTACTTC.

The gene calls are TRBV7-9 and TRBJ1-6; 7 nucleotides line up with TRBD1. CDR1 and CDR2 from the germline V gene are SEHNR and FQNEAQ (reference sequence). V trimming: 8 bases; J trimming: 6 bases; junction bases outside the gene matches: 13. The CDR3 extends over 16 amino acids. The CDR3, as DNA: TGTGCCAGCGAGCCCCATGTGGCAGGGGGTAATTCACCCCTCCACTTT. Residues: CASEPHVAGGNSPLHF.

This chain joins TRBV18 and TRBJ2-5; D call uncertain. Germline V gene lookup returns CDR1 KGHSH and CDR2 LQKENI. Trimming removed 3 bases from V and 2 bases from J, with 10 bases in between. The CDR3 sequence is 14 residues long. CDR3 nucleotide sequence: TGTGCCAGCTCACCCCCTGACCCACAAGAGACCCAGTACTTC. Encoded protein: CASSPPDPQETQYF.

This rearrangement joins TRBV11-1 to TRBJ2-5, with D tentatively TRBD1 (5 bases). V was shortened by 1 base and J by 1 base, with 16 bases between the two germline ends. The CDR3 covers 17 residues. Germline lookup yields CDR1 SGHAT and CDR2 FQDESV (reference sequence). In DNA, the CDR3 is TGTGCCAGCAGCTTAGAAGGTGTAGGGGTTTTCCAAGAGACCCAGTACTTC. Protein sequence: CASSLEGVGVFQETQYF.

J is TRBJ1-2 and V is TRBV19; D call uncertain. Trimming took 9 bases from V and 5 from J, leaving 19 bases between them. CDR1 and CDR2 (germline): LNHDA, SQIVND (reference sequence). CDR3 size: 14 residues. CDR3 in amino acids: CASGLAWVVYGYTF. CDR3 nucleotides: TGTGCCAGCGGACTCGCCTGGGTGGTTTATGGCTACACCTTC.

This rearrangement joins TRBV6-5 to TRBJ1-2, with D perhaps TRBD1 (5 bases). Per germline, CDR1 MNHEY and CDR2 SVGAGI. V lost 5 bases and J lost 7, with 14 bases in between. The CDR3 covers 13 residues. The CDR3 region is CASSLGLFGGYTF. CDR3 bases: TGTGCCAGCAGTCTGGGACTGTTTGGTGGCTACACCTTC.

The sample holds one count of this clone. The chain uses TRBV13 and TRBJ2-7, with 7 bases identical to TRBD2. V dropped 5 bases and J dropped 3; count of bases not matched to a gene: 7. The CDR3 totals 14 residues. Germline CDR1 and CDR2: PRHDT and FYEKMQ (reference sequence). The CDR3 DNA is TGTGCCAGCAGCGCTGGCGGGAGAAGCTACGAGCAGTACTTC. Its translation is CASSAGGRSYEQYF.

V and J are TRBV5-1 and TRBJ1-6, with D possibly matching TRBD1 (5 bases). Germline values: CDR1 SGHRS, CDR2 YFSETQ. The CDR3 has 15 amino acids. Trimming removed 0 bases at V and 8 bases at J, with 12 bases between. CDR3 DNA sequence: TGCGCCAGCAGCTTGGTTTGGACGGGGGATTCACCCCTCCACTTT. Translating it yields CASSLVWTGDSPLHF.

V is TRBV30 and J is TRBJ2-5, with D possibly being TRBD1 (6 bases). The CDR3 has 14 amino acids. The V and J ends lost 1 base and 5 bases respectively, with 14 bases between them. The V gene's germline CDR1 is GTSNPN and CDR2 SVGIG (reference sequence). The CDR3 DNA sequence: TGTGCCTGGAGTGGGACAGCCCTGATGGAGACCCAGTACTTC. Its protein product is CAWSGTALMETQYF.